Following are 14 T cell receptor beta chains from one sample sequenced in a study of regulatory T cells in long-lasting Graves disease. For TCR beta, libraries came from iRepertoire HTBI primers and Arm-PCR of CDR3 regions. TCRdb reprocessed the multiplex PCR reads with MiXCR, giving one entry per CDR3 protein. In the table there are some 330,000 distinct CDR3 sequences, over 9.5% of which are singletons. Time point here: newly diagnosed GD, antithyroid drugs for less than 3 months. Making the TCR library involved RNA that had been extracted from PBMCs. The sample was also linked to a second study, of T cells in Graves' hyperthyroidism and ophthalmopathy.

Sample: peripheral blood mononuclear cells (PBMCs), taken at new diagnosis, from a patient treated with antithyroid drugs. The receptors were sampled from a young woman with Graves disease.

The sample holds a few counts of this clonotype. The CDR3 is CATAGGVRGWANYGYTF. In DNA, the CDR3 is TGTGCCACCGCGGGCGGAGTCAGGGGGTGGGCTAACTATGGCTACACCTTC. V usage is TRBV6-1 and J usage is TRBJ1-2, with 7 bases lining up with TRBD1. CDR1 and CDR2 from the germline V gene are MNHNS and SASEGT. The CDR3 runs to 17 residues. The V gene end was trimmed by 10 bases and the J gene end by 0 bases; junction bases not matched to a gene: 17.

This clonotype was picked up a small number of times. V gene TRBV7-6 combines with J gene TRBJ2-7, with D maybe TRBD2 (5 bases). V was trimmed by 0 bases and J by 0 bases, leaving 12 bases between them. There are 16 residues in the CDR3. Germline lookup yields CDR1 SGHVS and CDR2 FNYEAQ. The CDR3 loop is CASSLAAAGGSYEQYF. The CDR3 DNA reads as TGTGCCAGCAGCTTAGCGGCGGCGGGTGGCTCCTACGAGCAGTACTTC.

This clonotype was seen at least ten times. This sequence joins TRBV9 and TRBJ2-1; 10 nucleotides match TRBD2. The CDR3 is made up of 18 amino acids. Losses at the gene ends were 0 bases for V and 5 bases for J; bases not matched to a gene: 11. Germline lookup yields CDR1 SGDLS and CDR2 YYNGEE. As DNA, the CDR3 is TGTGCCAGCAGCGTAGCTGGTACCACTAGCGGGGTACACAATGAGCAGTTCTTC. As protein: CASSVAGTTSGVHNEQFF.

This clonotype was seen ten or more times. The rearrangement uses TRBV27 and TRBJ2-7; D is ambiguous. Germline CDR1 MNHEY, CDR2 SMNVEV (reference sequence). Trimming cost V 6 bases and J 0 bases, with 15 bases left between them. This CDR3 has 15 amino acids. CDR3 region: CASSSRSPSSYEQYF. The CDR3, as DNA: TGTGCCAGCAGCTCCAGGTCACCCAGCTCCTACGAGCAGTACTTC.

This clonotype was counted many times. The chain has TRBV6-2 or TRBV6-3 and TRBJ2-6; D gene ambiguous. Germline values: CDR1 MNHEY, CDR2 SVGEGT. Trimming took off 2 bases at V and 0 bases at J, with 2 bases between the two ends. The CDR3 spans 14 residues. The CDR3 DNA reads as TGTGCCAGCAGTTACAACTCTGGGGCCAACGTCCTGACTTTC. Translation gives CASSYNSGANVLTF.

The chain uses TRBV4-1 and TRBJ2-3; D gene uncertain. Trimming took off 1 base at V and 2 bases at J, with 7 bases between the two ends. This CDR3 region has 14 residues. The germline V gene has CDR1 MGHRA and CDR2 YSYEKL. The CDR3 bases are TGCGCCAGCAGCCAAGGGGCCAACACAGATACGCAGTATTTT. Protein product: CASSQGANTDTQYF.

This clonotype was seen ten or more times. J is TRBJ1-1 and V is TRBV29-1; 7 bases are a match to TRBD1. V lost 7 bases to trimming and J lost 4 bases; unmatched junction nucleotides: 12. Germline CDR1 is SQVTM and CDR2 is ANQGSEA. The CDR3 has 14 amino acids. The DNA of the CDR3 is TGCAGCGCCCTAAGAGGGGGCGAGGGCACTGAAGCTTTCTTT. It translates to CSALRGGEGTEAFF. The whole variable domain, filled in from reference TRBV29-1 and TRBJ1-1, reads SAVISQKPSRDICQRGTSLTIQCQVDSQVTMMFWYRQQPGQSLTLIATANQGSEATYESGFVIDKFPISRPNLTFSTLTVSNMSPEDSSIYLCSALRGGEGTEAFFGQGTRLTVV.

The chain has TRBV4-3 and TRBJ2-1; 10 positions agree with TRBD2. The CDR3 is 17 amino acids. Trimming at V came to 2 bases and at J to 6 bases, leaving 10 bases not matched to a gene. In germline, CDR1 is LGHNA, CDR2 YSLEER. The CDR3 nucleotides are TGCGCCAGCAGCCAATACCCTAGCGGGAGAGAGCGCAATGAGCAGTTCTTC. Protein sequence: CASSQYPSGRERNEQFF.

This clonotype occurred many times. The CDR3 sequence is CASAQDRQETQYF. The CDR3 DNA sequence: TGTGCCAGCGCCCAAGACAGACAAGAGACCCAGTACTTC. The chain couples TRBV2 to TRBJ2-5; possible D gene TRBD1, 5 bases. This CDR3 comprises 13 residues. Germline CDR1 is SNHLY and CDR2 is FYNNEI. V was pared by 8 bases and J by 2 bases, with 12 bases between.

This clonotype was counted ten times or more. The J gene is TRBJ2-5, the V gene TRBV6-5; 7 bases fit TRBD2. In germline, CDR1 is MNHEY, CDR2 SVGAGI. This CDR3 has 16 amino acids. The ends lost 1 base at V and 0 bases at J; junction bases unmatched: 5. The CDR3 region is CASSYLRGSYQETQYF. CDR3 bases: TGTGCCAGCAGTTACTTGCGGGGGAGCTACCAAGAGACCCAGTACTTC.

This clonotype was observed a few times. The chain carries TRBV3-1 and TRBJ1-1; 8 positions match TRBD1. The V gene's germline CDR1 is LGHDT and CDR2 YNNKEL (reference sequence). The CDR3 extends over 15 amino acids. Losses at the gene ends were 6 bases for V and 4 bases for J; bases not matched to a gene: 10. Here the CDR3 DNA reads TGTGCCAGCAGTCGACAGGGGTTAGGTAGCACTGAAGCTTTCTTT. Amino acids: CASSRQGLGSTEAFF.

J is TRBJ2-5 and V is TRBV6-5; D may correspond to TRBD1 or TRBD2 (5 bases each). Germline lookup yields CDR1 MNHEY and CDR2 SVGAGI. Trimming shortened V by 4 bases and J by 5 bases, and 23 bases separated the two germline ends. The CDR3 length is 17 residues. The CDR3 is CASSSPDGTPYVETQYF. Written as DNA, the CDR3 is TGTGCCAGCAGTTCTCCCGACGGGACGCCGTATGTGGAGACCCAGTACTTC.

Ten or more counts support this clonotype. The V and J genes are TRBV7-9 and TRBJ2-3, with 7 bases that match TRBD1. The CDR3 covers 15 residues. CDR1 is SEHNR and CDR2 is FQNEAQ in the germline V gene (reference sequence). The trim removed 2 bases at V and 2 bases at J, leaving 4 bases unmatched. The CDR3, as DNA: TGTGCCAGCAGCTTAACACAGGGGAACACAGATACGCAGTATTTT. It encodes CASSLTQGNTDTQYF.

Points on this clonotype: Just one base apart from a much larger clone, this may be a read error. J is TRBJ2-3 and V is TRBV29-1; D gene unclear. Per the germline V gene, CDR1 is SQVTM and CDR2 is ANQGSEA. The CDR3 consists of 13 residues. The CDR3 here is CSSLTSGPDAQYF. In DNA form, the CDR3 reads TGCAGCTCCTTGACCAGTGGGCCAGATGCGCAGTATTTT.